This T cell receptor beta chain stems from a study of blood T cell repertoires in COVID-19. Study in general: From the United States, Italy and Spain came samples of acute and convalescent COVID-19. Sources were T cells, B-cell-depleted T cells, or PBMCs; the material itself was cDNA or gDNA.

Here immunoSEQ multiplex PCR was the method, and the copy in TCRdb shows in-frame clones only, minus some. The sample includes roughly 180,000 clones, approximately 90% of them seen just once. The CDR3 extends over 14 amino acids. V lost 10 bases to trimming and J lost 5 bases, with 20 bases between them. The germline gives CDR1 ENHRY, CDR2 SYGVKD. The TCR was taken from a woman aged 30 to 39 with acute or convalescent COVID-19. This chain connects TRBV10-3 to TRBJ2-5; D perhaps matches TRBD2 (5 bases). Sequencing used peripheral blood. CDR3 in amino acids: CATRVGGNVETQYF. The CDR3 coding sequence is TGTGCCACGAGGGTTGGTGGCAACGTGGAGACCCAGTACTTC.